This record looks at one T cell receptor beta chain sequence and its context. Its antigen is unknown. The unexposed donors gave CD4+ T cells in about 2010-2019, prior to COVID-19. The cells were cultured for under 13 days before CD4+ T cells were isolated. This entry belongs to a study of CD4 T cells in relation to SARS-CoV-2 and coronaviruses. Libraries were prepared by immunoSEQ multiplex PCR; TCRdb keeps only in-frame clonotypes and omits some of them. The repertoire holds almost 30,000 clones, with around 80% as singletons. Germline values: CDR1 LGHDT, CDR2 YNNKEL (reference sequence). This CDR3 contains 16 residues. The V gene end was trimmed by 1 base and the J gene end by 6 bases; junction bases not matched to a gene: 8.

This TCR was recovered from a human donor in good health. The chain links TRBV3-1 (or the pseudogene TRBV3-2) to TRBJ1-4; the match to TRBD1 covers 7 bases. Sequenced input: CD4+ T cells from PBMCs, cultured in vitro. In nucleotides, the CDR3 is TGTGCCAGCAGCCAAGCTTGGCAGGGGGTTGATGAAAAACTGTTTTTT. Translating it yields CASSQAWQGVDEKLFF.